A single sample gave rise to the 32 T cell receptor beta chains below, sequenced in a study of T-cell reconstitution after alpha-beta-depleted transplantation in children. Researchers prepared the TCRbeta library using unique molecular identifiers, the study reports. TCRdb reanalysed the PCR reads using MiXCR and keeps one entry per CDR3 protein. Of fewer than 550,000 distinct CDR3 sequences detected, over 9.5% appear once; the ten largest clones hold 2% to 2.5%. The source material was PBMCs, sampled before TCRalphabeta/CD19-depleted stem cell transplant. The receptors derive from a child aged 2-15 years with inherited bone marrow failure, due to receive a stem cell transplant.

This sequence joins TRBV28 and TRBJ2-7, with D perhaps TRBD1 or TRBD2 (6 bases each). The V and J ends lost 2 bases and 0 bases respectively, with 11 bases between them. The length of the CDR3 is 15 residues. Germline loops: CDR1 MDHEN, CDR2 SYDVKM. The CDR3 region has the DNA TGTGCCAGCAGTTTACAACCGGGGGCCTCCTACGAGCAGTACTTC. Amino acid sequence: CASSLQPGASYEQYF.

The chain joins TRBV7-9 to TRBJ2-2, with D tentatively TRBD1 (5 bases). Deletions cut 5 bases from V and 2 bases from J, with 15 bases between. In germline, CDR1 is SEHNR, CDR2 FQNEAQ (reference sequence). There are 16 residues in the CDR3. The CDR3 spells CASSPLGRANTGELFF. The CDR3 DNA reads TGTGCCAGCAGCCCCCTGGGCAGGGCAAACACCGGGGAGCTGTTTTTT.

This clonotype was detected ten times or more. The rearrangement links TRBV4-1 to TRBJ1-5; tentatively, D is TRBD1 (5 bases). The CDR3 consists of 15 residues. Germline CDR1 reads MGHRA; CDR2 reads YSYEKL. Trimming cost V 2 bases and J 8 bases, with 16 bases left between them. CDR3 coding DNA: TGCGCCAGCAGCCAAATCTCAGGGCGCGATAAGCCCCAGCATTTT. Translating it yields CASSQISGRDKPQHF.

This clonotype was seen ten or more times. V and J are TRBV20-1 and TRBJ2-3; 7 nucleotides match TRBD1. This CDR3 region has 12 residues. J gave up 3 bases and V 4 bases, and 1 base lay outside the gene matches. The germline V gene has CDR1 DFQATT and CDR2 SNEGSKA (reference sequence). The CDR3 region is CSATDRTDTQYF. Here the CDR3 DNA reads TGCAGTGCTACGGACAGGACAGATACGCAGTATTTT.

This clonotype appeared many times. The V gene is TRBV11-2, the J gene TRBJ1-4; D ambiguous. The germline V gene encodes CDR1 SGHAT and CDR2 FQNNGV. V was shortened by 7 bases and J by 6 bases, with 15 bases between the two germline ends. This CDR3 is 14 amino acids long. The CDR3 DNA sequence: TGTGCCAGCACCGTTGGCCCTATGGATGAAAAACTGTTTTTT. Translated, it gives CASTVGPMDEKLFF.

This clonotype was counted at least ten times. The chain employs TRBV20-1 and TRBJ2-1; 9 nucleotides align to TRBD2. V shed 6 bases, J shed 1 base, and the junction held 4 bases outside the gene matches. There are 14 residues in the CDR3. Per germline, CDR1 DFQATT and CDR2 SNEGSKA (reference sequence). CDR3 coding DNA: TGCAGTGCCCACCTAGCGGGATCCTACAATGAGCAGTTCTTC. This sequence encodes CSAHLAGSYNEQFF.

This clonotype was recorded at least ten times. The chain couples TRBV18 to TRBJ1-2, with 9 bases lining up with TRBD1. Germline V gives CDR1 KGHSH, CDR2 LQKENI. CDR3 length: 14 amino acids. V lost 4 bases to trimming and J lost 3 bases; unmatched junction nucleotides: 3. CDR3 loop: CASSLDRGDYGYTF. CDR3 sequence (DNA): TGTGCCAGCTCACTTGACAGGGGGGACTATGGCTACACCTTC.

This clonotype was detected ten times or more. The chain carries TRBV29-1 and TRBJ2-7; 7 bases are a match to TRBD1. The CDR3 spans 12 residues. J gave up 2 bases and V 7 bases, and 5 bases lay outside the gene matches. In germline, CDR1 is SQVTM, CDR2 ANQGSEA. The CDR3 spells CSATGTAYEQYF. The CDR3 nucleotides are TGCAGCGCCACCGGGACAGCCTACGAGCAGTACTTC.

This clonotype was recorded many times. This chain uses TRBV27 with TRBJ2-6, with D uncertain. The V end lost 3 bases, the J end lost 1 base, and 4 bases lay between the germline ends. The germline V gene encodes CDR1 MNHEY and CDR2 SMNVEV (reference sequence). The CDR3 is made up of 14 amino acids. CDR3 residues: CASSFRSGANVLTF. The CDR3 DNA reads TGTGCCAGCAGTTTTCGGTCTGGGGCCAACGTCCTGACTTTC.

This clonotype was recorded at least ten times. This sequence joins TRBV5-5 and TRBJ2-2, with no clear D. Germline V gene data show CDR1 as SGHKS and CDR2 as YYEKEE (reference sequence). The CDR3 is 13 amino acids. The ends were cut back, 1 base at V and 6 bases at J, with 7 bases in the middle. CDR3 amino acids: CASSLPKAGELFF. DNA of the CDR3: TGTGCCAGCAGCTTGCCTAAGGCCGGGGAGCTGTTTTTT.

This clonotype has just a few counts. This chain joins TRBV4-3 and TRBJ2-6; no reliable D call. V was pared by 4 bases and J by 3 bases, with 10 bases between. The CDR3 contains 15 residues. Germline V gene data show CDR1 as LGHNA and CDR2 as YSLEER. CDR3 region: CASSLLVGGANVLTF. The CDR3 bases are TGCGCCAGCAGCCTCCTGGTTGGTGGGGCCAACGTCCTGACTTTC.

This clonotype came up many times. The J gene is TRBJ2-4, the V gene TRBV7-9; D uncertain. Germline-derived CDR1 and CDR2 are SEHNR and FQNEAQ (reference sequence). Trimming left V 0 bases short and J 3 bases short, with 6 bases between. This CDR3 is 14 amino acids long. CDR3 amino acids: CASSLAIDKNIQYF. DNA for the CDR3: TGTGCCAGCAGCTTAGCGATAGACAAAAACATTCAGTACTTC.

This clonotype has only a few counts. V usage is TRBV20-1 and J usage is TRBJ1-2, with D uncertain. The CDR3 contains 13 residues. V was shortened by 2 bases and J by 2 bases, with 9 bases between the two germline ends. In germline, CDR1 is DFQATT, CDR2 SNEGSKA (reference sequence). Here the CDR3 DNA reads TGCAGTGCTAGACCCGAAGGGAACTATGGCTACACCTTC. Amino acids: CSARPEGNYGYTF.

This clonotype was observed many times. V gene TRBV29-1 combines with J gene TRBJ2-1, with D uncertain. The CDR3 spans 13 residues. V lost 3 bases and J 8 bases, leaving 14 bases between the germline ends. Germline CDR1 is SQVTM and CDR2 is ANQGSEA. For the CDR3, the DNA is TGCAGCGTTGACCCCTTAGGTACCGATGAGCAGTTCTTC. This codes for CSVDPLGTDEQFF.

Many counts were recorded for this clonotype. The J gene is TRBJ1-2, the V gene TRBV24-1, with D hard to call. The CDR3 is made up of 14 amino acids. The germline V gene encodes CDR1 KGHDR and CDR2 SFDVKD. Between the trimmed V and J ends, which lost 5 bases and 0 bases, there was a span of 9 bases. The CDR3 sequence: CATSGGKANYGYTF. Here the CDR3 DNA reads TGTGCCACCAGTGGAGGCAAGGCTAACTATGGCTACACCTTC.

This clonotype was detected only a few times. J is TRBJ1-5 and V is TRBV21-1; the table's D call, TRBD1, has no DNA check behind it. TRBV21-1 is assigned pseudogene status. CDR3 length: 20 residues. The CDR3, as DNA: TGTGCCAGCAGCAAAGTTCTCCATGGACAGGGGGCGAGGGGCAATCAGCCCCAGCATTTT. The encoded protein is CASSKVLHGQGARGNQPQHF.

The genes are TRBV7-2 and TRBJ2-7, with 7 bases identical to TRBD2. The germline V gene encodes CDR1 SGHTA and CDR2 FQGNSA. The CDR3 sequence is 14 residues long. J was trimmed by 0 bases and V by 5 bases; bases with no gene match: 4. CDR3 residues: CASSTQRDSYEQYF. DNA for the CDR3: TGTGCCAGCAGCACGCAGCGGGACTCCTACGAGCAGTACTTC.

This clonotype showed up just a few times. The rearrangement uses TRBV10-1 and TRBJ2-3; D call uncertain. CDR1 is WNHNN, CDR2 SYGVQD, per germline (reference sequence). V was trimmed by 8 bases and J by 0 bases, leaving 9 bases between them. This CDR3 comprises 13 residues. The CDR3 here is CASADESTDTQYF. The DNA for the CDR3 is TGCGCCAGCGCCGACGAAAGCACAGATACGCAGTATTTT.

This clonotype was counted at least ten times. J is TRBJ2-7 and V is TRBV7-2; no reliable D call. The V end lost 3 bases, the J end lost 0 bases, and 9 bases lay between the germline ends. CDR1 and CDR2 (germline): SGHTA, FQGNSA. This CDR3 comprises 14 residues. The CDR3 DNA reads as TGTGCCAGCAGCTTTTGGCAGGCCTCCTACGAGCAGTACTTC. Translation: CASSFWQASYEQYF.

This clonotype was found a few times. The CDR3, as DNA: TGTGCCAGCAGTTTTGGGCAGGGGACCTATGGCTACACCTTC. Its translation is CASSFGQGTYGYTF. The chain uses TRBV27 and TRBJ1-2; D may be TRBD1 (6 bases). The CDR3 is 14 residues long. V was pared by 3 bases and J by 4 bases, with 12 bases between. Germline CDR1 is MNHEY and CDR2 is SMNVEV (reference sequence).

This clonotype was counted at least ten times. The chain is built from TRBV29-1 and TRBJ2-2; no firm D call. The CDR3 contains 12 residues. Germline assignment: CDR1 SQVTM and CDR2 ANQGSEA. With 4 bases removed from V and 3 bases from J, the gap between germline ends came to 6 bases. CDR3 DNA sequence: TGCAGCGTTGTTAGGTACACCGGGGAGCTGTTTTTT. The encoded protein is CSVVRYTGELFF.

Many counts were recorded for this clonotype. CDR3 sequence reads: CASSLGGRAGEQFF. DNA of the CDR3: TGCGCCAGCAGCTTGGGTGGGAGGGCCGGTGAGCAGTTCTTC. The chain carries TRBV5-1 and TRBJ2-1, with TRBD2 matching over 7 bases. Germline-derived CDR1 and CDR2 are SGHRS and YFSETQ. This CDR3 has 14 amino acids. Losses at the gene ends were 0 bases for V and 9 bases for J; bases not matched to a gene: 6.

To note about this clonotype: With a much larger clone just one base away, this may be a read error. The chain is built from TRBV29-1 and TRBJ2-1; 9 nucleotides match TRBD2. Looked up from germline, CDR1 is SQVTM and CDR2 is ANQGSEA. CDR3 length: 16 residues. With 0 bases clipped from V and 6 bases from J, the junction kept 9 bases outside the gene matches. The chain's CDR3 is CSVEDIEAGGFNEQFF. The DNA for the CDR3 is TGCAGCGTTGAAGATATCGAAGCGGGAGGATTCAATGAGCAGTTCTTC.

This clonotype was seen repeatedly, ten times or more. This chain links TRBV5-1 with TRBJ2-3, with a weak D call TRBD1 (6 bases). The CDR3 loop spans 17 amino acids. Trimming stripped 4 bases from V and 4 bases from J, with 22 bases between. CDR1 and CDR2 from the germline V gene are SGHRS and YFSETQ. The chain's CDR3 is CASSPGVWGSSADTQYF. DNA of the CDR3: TGCGCCAGCAGCCCAGGGGTTTGGGGGAGTTCTGCAGATACGCAGTATTTT.

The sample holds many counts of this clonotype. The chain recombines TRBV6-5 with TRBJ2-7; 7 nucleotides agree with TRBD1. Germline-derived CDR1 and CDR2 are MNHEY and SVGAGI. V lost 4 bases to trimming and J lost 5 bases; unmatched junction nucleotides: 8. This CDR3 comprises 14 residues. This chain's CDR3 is CASSLRGQHHEQYF. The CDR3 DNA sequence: TGTGCCAGCAGTTTACGGGGACAGCACCACGAGCAGTACTTC.

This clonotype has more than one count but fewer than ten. The chain's CDR3 is CASSQGSGAVIDTQYF. The CDR3 DNA sequence: TGCGCCAGCAGCCAAGGTTCGGGGGCCGTCATCGATACGCAGTATTTT. V gene TRBV4-3 combines with J gene TRBJ2-3; either TRBD1 or TRBD2 may supply D (6 bases each). This CDR3 contains 16 residues. Trimming pared 1 base from V and 6 bases from J, leaving 17 bases between. Per the germline V gene, CDR1 is LGHNA and CDR2 is YSLEER.

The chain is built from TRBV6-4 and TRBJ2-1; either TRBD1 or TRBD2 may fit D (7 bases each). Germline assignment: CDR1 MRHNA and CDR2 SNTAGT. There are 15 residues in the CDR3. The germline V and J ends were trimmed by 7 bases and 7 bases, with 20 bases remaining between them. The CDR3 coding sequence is TGTGCCAGCACCGGACCCGGGACAGCGGGGAATGAGCAGTTCTTC. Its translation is CASTGPGTAGNEQFF.

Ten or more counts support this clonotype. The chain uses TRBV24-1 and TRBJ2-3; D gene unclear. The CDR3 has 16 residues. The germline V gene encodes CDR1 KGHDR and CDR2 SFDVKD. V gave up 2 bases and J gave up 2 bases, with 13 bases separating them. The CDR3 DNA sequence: TGTGCCACCAGTGATTCCAAGTGGCTAGACACAGATACGCAGTATTTT. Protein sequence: CATSDSKWLDTDTQYF.

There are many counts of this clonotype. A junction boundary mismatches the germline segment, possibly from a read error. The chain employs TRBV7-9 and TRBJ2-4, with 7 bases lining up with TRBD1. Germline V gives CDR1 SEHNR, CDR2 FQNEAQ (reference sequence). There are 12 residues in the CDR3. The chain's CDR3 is CASTKLGAGGDF. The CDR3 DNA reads TGTGCCAGCACCAAGCTAGGGGCAGGGGGAGACTTC.

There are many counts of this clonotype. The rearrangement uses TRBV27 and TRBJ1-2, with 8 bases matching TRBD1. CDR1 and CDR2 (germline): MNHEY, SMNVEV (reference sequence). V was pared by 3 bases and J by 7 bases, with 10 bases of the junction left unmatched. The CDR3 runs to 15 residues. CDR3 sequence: CASSFSGGAEGGYTF. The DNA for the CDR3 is TGTGCCAGCAGTTTCTCAGGGGGCGCTGAGGGTGGCTACACCTTC.

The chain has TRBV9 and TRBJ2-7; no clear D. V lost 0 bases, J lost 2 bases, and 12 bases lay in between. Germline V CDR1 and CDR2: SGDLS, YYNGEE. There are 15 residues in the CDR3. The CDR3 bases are TGTGCCAGCAGCGTAGCTCCGGCGGACCCCTACGAGCAGTACTTC. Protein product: CASSVAPADPYEQYF.

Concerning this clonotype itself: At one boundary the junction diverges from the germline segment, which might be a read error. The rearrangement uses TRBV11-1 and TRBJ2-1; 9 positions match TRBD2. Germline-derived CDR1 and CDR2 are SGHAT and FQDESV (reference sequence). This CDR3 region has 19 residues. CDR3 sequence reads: CAGSPRYFGAGGPVNEQFF. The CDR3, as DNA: TGTGCCGGCAGCCCCCGATATTTTGGCGCGGGAGGGCCCGTCAATGAGCAGTTCTTC.